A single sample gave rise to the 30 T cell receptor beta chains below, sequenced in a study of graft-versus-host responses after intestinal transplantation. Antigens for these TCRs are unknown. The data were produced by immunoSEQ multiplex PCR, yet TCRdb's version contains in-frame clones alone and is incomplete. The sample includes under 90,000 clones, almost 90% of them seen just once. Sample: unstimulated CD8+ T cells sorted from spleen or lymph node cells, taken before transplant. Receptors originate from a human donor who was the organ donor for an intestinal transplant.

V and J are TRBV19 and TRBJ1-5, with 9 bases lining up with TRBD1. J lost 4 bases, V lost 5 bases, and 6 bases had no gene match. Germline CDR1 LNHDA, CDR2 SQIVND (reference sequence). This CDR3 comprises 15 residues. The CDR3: CASSVGQGRNQPQHF. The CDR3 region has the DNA TGTGCCAGTAGTGTCGGACAGGGGAGGAATCAGCCCCAGCATTTT.

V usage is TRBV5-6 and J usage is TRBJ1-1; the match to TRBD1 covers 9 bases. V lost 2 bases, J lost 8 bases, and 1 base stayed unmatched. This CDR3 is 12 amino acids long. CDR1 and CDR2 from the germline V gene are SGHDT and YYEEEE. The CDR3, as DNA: TGTGCCAGCAGCTTCGACAGGGGGGAAGCTTTCTTT. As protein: CASSFDRGEAFF. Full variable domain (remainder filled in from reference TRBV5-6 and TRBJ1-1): DAGVTQSPTHLIKTRGQQVTLRCSPKSGHDTVSWYQQALGQGPQFIFQYYEEEERQRGNFPDRFSGHQFPNYSSELNVNALLLGDSALYLCASSFDRGEAFFGQGTRLTVV.

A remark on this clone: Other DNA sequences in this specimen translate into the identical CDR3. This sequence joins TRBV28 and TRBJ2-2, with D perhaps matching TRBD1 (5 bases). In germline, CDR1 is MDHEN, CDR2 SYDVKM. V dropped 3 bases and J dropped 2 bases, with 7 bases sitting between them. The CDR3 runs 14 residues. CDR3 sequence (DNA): TGTGCCAGCAGTTTGCAGGGTAACACCGGGGAGCTGTTTTTT. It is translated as CASSLQGNTGELFF.

This chain's CDR3 is CASSARTGGNEQYV. In nucleotides, the CDR3 is TGTGCCAGCAGTGCCCGGACAGGGGGCAACGAGCAGTACGTC. This rearrangement joins TRBV27 to TRBJ2-7, with 11 nucleotides matching TRBD1. V gave up 5 bases and J gave up 5 bases; unmatched junction bases: 5. CDR1 is MNHEY and CDR2 is SMNVEV in the germline V gene (reference sequence). This CDR3 region has 14 residues.

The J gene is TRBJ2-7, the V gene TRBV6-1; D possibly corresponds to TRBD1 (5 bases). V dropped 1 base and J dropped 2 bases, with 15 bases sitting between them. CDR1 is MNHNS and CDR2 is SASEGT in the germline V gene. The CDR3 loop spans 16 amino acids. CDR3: CASSEELDSFPYEQYV. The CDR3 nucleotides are TGTGCCAGCAGTGAAGAGCTAGACAGTTTTCCCTACGAGCAGTACGTC.

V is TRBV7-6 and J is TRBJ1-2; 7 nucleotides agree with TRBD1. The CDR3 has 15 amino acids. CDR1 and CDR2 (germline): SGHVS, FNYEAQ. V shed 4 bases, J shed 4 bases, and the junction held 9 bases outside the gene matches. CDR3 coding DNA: TGTGCCAGCAGCTCTTCAGGGGGAAGTCCCTATGGCTACACCTTC. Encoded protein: CASSSSGGSPYGYTF.

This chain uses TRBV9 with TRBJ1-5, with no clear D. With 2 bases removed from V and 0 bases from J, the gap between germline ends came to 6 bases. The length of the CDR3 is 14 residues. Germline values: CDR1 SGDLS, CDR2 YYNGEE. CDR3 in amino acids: CASSVDNSNQPQHF. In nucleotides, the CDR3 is TGTGCCAGCAGCGTTGACAATAGCAATCAGCCCCAGCATTTT.

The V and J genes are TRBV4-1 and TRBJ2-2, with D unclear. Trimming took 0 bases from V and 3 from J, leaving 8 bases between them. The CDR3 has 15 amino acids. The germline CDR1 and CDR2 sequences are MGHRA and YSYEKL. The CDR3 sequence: CASSQDRPHTGELFF. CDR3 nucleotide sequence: TGCGCCAGCAGCCAAGACAGGCCGCACACCGGGGAGCTGTTTTTT.

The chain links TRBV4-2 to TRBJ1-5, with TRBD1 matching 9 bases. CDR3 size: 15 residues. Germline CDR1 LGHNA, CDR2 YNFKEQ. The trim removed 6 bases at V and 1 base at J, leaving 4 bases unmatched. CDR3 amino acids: CASRQTGGSNQPQHF. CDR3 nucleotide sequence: TGTGCCAGCAGACAGACAGGGGGGAGCAATCAGCCCCAGCATTTT.

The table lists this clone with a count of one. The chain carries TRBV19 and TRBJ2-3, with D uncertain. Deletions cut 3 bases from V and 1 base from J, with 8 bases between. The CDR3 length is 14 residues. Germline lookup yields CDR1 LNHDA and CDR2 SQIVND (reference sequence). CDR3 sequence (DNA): TGTGCCAGTAGTATCAACCGGGGCACAGATACGCAGTATTTT. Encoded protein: CASSINRGTDTQYF.

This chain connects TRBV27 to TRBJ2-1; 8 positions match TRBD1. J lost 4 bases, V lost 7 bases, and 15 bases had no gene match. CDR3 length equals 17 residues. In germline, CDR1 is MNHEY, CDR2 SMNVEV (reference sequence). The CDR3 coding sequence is TGTGCCAGCAATTCAGGGGGCCCATATTCCCGGTACAATGAGCAGTTCTTC. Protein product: CASNSGGPYSRYNEQFF.

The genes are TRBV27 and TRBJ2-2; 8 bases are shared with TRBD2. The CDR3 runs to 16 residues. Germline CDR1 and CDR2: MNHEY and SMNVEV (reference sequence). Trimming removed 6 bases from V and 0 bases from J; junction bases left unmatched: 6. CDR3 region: CASSPGLAANTGELFF. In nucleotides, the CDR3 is TGTGCCAGCAGCCCCGGACTAGCTGCGAACACCGGGGAGCTGTTTTTT.

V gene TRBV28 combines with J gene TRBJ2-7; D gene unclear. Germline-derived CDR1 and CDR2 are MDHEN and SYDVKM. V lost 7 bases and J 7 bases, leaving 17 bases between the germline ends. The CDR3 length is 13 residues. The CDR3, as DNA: TGTGCCAGCAAAGGCCGGATCGGTAGGGAGCAGTACGTC. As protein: CASKGRIGREQYV.

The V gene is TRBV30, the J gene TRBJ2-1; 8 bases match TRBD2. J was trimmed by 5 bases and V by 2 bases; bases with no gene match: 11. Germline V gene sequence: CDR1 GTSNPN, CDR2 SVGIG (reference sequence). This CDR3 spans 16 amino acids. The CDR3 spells CAWSSRLRGGDNEQFF. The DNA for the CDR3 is TGTGCCTGGAGTTCCCGACTCCGGGGGGGGGACAATGAGCAGTTCTTC.

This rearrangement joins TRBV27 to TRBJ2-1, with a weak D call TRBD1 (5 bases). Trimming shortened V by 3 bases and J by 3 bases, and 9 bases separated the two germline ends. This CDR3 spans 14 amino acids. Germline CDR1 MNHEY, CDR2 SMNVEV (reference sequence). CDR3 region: CASSLQGGYNEQFF. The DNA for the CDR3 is TGTGCCAGCAGTTTGCAGGGCGGCTACAATGAGCAGTTCTTC.

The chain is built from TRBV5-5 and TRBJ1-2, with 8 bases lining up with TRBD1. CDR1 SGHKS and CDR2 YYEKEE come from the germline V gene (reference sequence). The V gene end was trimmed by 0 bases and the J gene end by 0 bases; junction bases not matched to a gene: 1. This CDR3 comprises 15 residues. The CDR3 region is CASSLGDRSNYGYTF. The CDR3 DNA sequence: TGTGCCAGCAGCTTGGGGGACAGGTCTAACTATGGCTACACCTTC.

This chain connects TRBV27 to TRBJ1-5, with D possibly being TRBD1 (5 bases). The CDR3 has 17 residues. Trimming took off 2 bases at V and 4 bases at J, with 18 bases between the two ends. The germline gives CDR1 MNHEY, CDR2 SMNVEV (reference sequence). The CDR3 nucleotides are TGTGCCAGCAGTTTACTTGGGGTTCGGGGGAAGAATCAGCCCCAGCATTTT. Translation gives CASSLLGVRGKNQPQHF.

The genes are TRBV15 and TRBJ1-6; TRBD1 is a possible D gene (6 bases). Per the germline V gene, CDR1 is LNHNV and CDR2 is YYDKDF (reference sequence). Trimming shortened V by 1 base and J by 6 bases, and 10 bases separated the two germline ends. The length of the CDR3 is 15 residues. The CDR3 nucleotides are TGTGCCACCAGCAGAGCCGACAGGTTTAATTCACCCCTCCACTTT. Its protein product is CATSRADRFNSPLHF.

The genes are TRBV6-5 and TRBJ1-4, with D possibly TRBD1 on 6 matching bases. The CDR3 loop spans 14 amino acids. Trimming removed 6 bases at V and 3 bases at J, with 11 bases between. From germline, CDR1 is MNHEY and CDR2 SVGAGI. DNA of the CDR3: TGTGCCAGCAGGCTACAGGGAGCTAATGAAAAACTGTTTTTT. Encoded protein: CASRLQGANEKLFF.

The CDR3, as DNA: TGTGCCAGCAGTTTAATTGGACAGGTCGAGCAGTACGTC. This encodes CASSLIGQVEQYV. The chain couples TRBV28 to TRBJ2-7; 7 bases fit TRBD1. The CDR3 runs to 13 residues. Germline lookup yields CDR1 MDHEN and CDR2 SYDVKM. The V gene end was trimmed by 2 bases and the J gene end by 6 bases; junction bases not matched to a gene: 4.

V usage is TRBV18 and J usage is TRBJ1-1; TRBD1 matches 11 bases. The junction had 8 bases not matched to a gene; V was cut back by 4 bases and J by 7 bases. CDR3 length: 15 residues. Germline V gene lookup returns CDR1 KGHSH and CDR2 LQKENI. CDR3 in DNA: TGTGCCAGCTCACGGACAGGGGGCGTAAGGGGTGAAGCTTTCTTT. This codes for CASSRTGGVRGEAFF.

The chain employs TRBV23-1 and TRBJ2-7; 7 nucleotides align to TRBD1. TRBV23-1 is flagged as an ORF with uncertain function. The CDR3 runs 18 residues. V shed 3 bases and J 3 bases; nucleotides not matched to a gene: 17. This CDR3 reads CASSQSQNRGTYHYEQYV. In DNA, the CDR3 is TGCGCCAGCAGTCAGTCCCAGAACAGGGGCACTTACCACTACGAGCAGTACGTC.

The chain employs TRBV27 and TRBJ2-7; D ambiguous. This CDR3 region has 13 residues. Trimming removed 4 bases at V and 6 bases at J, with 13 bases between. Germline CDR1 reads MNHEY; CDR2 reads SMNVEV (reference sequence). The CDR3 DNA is TGTGCCAGCAGTTCGTTCCCAGACACCGAGCAGTACGTC. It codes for CASSSFPDTEQYV.

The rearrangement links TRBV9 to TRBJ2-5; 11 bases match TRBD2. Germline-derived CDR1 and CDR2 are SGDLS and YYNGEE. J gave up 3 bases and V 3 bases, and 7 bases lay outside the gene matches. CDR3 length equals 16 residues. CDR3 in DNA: TGTGCCAGCAGCGGACCGGGACTAGCGGTAAAAGAGACCCAGTACTTC. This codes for CASSGPGLAVKETQYF. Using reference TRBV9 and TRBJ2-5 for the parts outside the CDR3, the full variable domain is DSGVTQTPKHLITATGQRVTLRCSPRSGDLSVYWYQQSLDQGLQFLIQYYNGEERAKGNILERFSAQQFPDLHSELNLSSLELGDSALYFCASSGPGLAVKETQYFGPGTRLLVL.

CDR3 coding DNA: TGTGCCAGCAGTGAAGGGGGGGGATGGAGCTCCTACGAGCAGTACGTC. Translating it yields CASSEGGGWSSYEQYV. The gene calls are TRBV6-1 and TRBJ2-7, with TRBD2 matching 7 bases. There are 16 residues in the CDR3. CDR1 is MNHNS, CDR2 SASEGT, per germline. V dropped 1 base and J dropped 0; count of bases not matched to a gene: 6.

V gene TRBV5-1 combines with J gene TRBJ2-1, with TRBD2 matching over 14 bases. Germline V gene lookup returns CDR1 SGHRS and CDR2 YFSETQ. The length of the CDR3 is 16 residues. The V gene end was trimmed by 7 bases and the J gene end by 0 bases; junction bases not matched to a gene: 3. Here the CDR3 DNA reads TGCGCCAGCGGAGGGACTAGCGGGAGCTCCTACAATGAGCAGTTCTTC. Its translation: CASGGTSGSSYNEQFF.

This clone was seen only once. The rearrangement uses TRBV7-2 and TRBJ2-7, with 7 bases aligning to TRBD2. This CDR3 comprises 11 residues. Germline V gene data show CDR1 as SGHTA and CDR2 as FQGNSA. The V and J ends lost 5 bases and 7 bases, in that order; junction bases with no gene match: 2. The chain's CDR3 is CASSNGGEQYV. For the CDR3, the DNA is TGTGCCAGCAGCAACGGGGGGGAGCAGTACGTC.

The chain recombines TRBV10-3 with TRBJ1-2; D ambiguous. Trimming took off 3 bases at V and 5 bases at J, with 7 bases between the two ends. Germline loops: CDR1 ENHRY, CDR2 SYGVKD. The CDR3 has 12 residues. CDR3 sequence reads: CAISDSEYGYTF. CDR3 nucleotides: TGTGCCATCAGTGACTCAGAATATGGCTACACCTTC.

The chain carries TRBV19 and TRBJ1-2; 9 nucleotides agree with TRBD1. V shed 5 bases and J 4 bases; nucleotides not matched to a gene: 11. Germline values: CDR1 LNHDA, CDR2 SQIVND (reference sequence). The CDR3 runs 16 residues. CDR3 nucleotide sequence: TGTGCCAGTAGTTTGGACAGGGGAGATTTCGTCTATGGCTACACCTTC. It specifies CASSLDRGDFVYGYTF.

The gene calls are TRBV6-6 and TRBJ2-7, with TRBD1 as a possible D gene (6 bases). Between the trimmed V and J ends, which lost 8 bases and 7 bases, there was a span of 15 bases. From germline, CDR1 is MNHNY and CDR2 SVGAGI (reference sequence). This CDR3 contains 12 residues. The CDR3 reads CASRQGFREQYV. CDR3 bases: TGTGCCAGCCGCCAGGGGTTTAGGGAGCAGTACGTC.